The 3 T cell receptor beta chains given below trace back to one sample, sequenced in a study of T cells in Graves' hyperthyroidism and ophthalmopathy. RNA transcripts gave rise to amplified TCR beta CDR3 regions. TCR CDR3 underwent first-round RT-PCR with the HTBI primer set. MiXCR, applied by TCRdb to the multiplex PCR reads, yields one record per CDR3 protein. The sample consists of hundreds of thousands of distinct CDR3 sequences, roughly 46% of them appearing once. Material for sequencing was peripheral blood or thyroid tissue (not recorded which). Receptor source: a young woman with Graves' hyperthyroidism.

This clonotype occurred many times. This sequence joins TRBV7-9 and TRBJ2-6; maybe TRBD2 (6 bases). The germline V gene encodes CDR1 SEHNR and CDR2 FQNEAQ (reference sequence). CDR3 length: 15 amino acids. The V end was cut by 8 bases, the J end by 3 bases, with 14 bases between. For the CDR3, the DNA is TGTGCCAGCGCGGGCGGGGCAGGTGGGGCCAACGTCCTGACTTTC. Translated: CASAGGAGGANVLTF.

The chain employs TRBV6-2 or TRBV6-3 and TRBJ2-5; tentatively, D is TRBD1 (7 bases). Germline V gene data show CDR1 as MNHEY and CDR2 as SVGEGT. The CDR3 has 15 amino acids. The CDR3 coding sequence is TGTGCTAGTGGATGGGGGGACAGAAAACAAGAGACCCAGTACTTC. It yields the protein CASGWGDRKQETQYF.

This clonotype showed up just a few times. The chain employs TRBV12-3 or TRBV12-4 and TRBJ1-3, with no clear D. The V end was cut by 6 bases, the J end by 1 base, with 10 bases between. This CDR3 has 14 amino acids. In DNA form, the CDR3 reads TGTGCCAGCAGCCCACAGAGGTCTGGAAACACCATATATTTT. It encodes CASSPQRSGNTIYF.